This T cell receptor (beta chain) was profiled in a study of T cells after yellow fever vaccination. The overall study: Preparing low-cell-number fractions relied on SMART-Seq v4 Ultra Low Input.

The TCR cDNA carried a universal primer site and UMIs from 5'RACE template switching. TCRdb redid the calling of the 5' RACE reads with MiXCR, one entry per CDR3 protein. This sample has 300,000 to 400,000 distinct CDR3 sequences, with roughly 9.4% found just once. Regarding this clonotype: What it binds is not known.

Overall study results and limits: Once the booster was given, most primary-vaccination clones reappeared, at 95% to 97% for CD4 and around 90% for CD8. FACS-sorted repertoires could contain abundant clonotypes contaminating from the bulk population.

The CDR3 covers 11 residues. Trimming pared 6 bases from V and 6 bases from J, leaving 5 bases between. Germline V gene data show CDR1 as WSHSY and CDR2 as SAAADI. The source material was PBMCs, sampled on the day of the first yellow fever vaccination. This clonotype was sampled from a man in his late teens or twenties who received the YFV17D yellow fever vaccine. The V gene is TRBV10-2, the J gene TRBJ2-2; no clear D. CDR3 sequence: CASRAAGELFF. The CDR3, as DNA: TGCGCCAGCAGGGCGGCCGGGGAGCTGTTTTTT.